One and the same sample provided the 29 T cell receptor beta chains below, sequenced in a study of OX40 agonist ivuxolimab in advanced cancers. Assay: immunoSEQ multiplex PCR; the TCRdb copy retains only in-frame clones and omits some. The table shows approximately 46,000 clones, with over 60% occurring only once. Sequenced material: CD4+ or CD8+ T cells sorted from blood, taken in a trial of the OX40 agonist ivuxolimab. Source of these receptors: an adult with an advanced solid tumor such as melanoma, head and neck, liver or kidney cancer.

The CDR3 reads CASSFDPSGSGDTQYF. The CDR3, as DNA: TGTGCCAGCAGCTTCGATCCTAGCGGGAGTGGGGATACGCAGTATTTT. V is TRBV5-5 and J is TRBJ2-3; TRBD2 matches 10 bases. Trimming at V came to 2 bases and at J to 6 bases, leaving 9 bases not matched to a gene. The CDR3 sequence is 16 residues long. Germline CDR1 is SGHKS and CDR2 is YYEKEE (reference sequence).

The CDR3 loop is CASSSSGTTNEKLFF. Written as DNA, the CDR3 is TGCGCCAGCAGCTCCTCCGGGACTACTAATGAAAAACTGTTTTTT. The chain is built from TRBV5-1 and TRBJ1-4; D perhaps matches TRBD1 (5 bases). Trimming cost V 3 bases and J 2 bases, with 11 bases left between them. The length of the CDR3 is 15 residues. CDR1 is SGHRS, CDR2 YFSETQ, per germline.

CDR3 bases: TGTGCCAGCGTTGCGGGAGGGCCATACAATGAGCAGTTCTTC. Amino acid sequence: CASVAGGPYNEQFF. The chain has TRBV2 and TRBJ2-1, with TRBD2 identical over 9 bases. V trimming: 8 bases; J trimming: 4 bases; junction bases outside the gene matches: 6. The CDR3 contains 14 residues. Looked up from germline, CDR1 is SNHLY and CDR2 is FYNNEI.

This rearrangement joins TRBV6-5 to TRBJ1-1; 7 positions agree with TRBD1. From germline, CDR1 is MNHEY and CDR2 SVGAGI. The CDR3 has 13 amino acids. Trimming cost V 5 bases and J 7 bases; bases outside gene matches: 7. CDR3 DNA: TGTGCCAGCAGTCCCGGACAGGCCGGTGAAGCTTTCTTT. Translated, it gives CASSPGQAGEAFF.

Regarding this clone: In this CDR3 the conserved last residue, phenylalanine or tryptophan, is missing, so a read error is likely. The V gene is TRBV7-2, the J gene TRBJ1-2, with a tentative D call TRBD1 (5 bases). Trimming took off 0 bases at V and 4 bases at J, with 12 bases between the two ends. CDR1 SGHTA and CDR2 FQGNSA come from the germline V gene. This CDR3 region has 15 residues. The CDR3 here is CASSLAGAGPYGYTS. The DNA for the CDR3 is TGTGCCAGCAGCTTAGCCGGGGCAGGACCCTATGGCTACACCTCC.

This sequence joins TRBV21-1 and TRBJ2-1; the D segment call TRBD2 is taken from the table without a DNA check. TRBV21-1 is reported as a pseudogene. This CDR3 contains 17 residues. The CDR3 protein is CASSKWLRTSAYNEQFF. DNA for the CDR3: TGTGCCAGCAGCAAATGGTTGAGGACTAGCGCCTACAATGAGCAGTTCTTC.

The V and J genes are TRBV7-3 and TRBJ2-3; the D gene is possibly TRBD2 (6 bases). The CDR3 consists of 15 residues. V shed 5 bases and J shed 0 bases, with 12 bases lying between them. CDR1 SGHTA and CDR2 FQGTGA come from the germline V gene. CDR3 loop: CASSQSGPSTDTQYF. CDR3 nucleotide sequence: TGTGCCAGCAGCCAGAGCGGGCCAAGCACAGATACGCAGTATTTT.

This rearrangement joins TRBV28 to TRBJ1-5, with 8 bases that match TRBD1. Per germline, CDR1 MDHEN and CDR2 SYDVKM. The length of the CDR3 is 14 residues. Trimming at V came to 6 bases and at J to 5 bases, leaving 6 bases not matched to a gene. The CDR3 DNA reads TGTGCCAGCAGCCTGGACAGGGCCGATCAGCCCCAGCATTTT. This translates into CASSLDRADQPQHF.

Points on this clone: The sample carries other DNA sequences with the same CDR3. The chain links TRBV30 to TRBJ2-3; 11 nucleotides match TRBD2. The CDR3 sequence is 16 residues long. Germline lookup yields CDR1 GTSNPN and CDR2 SVGIG (reference sequence). The V and J ends lost 1 base and 4 bases, in that order; junction bases with no gene match: 7. CDR3 amino acids: CAWSAPTSGNSDTQYF. The CDR3 nucleotides read TGTGCCTGGAGTGCCCCGACTAGCGGGAACTCAGATACGCAGTATTTT. Full variable domain (rest looked up from reference TRBV30 and TRBJ2-3): SQTIHQWPATLVQPVGSPLSLECTVEGTSNPNLYWYRQAAGRGLQLLFYSVGIGQISSEVPQNLSASRPQDRQFILSSKKLLLSDSGFYLCAWSAPTSGNSDTQYFGPGTRLTVL.

J is TRBJ1-1 and V is TRBV15, with D possibly being TRBD1 (5 bases). The CDR3 has 14 amino acids. The V gene lost 5 bases and the J gene lost 9 bases, with 19 bases spanning the gap. Germline V lookup: CDR1 LNHNV, CDR2 YYDKDF (reference sequence). The CDR3 region has the DNA TGTGCCACCAGCTCCCCCGGGAGGGGACTGCAAGCTTTCTTT. Amino acids: CATSSPGRGLQAFF.

This sequence joins TRBV6-6 and TRBJ1-2; 8 bases line up with TRBD1. The CDR3 is made up of 12 amino acids. CDR1 and CDR2 (germline): MNHNY, SVGAGI (reference sequence). Germline trimming cut 10 bases from V and 3 bases from J; bases unmatched to any gene: 4. The DNA of the CDR3 is TGTGCCACCAGGGGGCGCGACTATGGCTACACCTTC. Translation gives CATRGRDYGYTF.

This clone was seen just once. The rearrangement links TRBV6-1 to TRBJ1-3; the D is unclear. The V gene's germline CDR1 is MNHNS and CDR2 SASEGT. V lost 2 bases to trimming and J lost 0 bases, with 5 bases between them. This CDR3 has 14 residues. CDR3 amino acids: CASSEMISGNTIYF. The CDR3 nucleotides are TGTGCCAGCAGTGAAATGATCTCTGGAAACACCATATATTTT.

This sequence joins TRBV19 and TRBJ1-3; D is undetermined. The CDR3 spans 14 residues. The germline gives CDR1 LNHDA, CDR2 SQIVND (reference sequence). The V gene lost 6 bases and the J gene lost 2 bases, with 11 bases spanning the gap. As DNA, the CDR3 is TGTGCCAGTAGCCTGGCTCAAGCTGGAAACACCATATATTTT. Protein product: CASSLAQAGNTIYF.

The rearrangement uses TRBV5-1 and TRBJ2-7; 11 nucleotides match TRBD2. The CDR3 contains 15 residues. CDR1 is SGHRS, CDR2 YFSETQ, per germline. The V segment lost 3 bases and the J segment 2 bases; nucleotides outside the gene matches: 4. CDR3 residues: CASSSGTSGTYEQYF. CDR3 coding DNA: TGCGCCAGCAGCTCCGGGACTAGCGGAACCTACGAGCAGTACTTC.

This clone was recorded only once. The J gene is TRBJ1-4, the V gene TRBV30; D is possibly TRBD1 (5 bases). The CDR3 extends over 15 amino acids. V was clipped by 4 bases and J by 1 base, with 13 bases between them. Germline-derived CDR1 and CDR2 are GTSNPN and SVGIG (reference sequence). CDR3 residues: CAWNSGQGTNEKLFF. For the CDR3, the DNA is TGTGCCTGGAATTCCGGGCAGGGAACTAATGAAAAACTGTTTTTT.

This clone was found a few times. V is TRBV5-1 and J is TRBJ2-5; maybe TRBD1 (5 bases). Germline V gene data show CDR1 as SGHRS and CDR2 as YFSETQ. Trimming removed 0 bases from V and 5 bases from J, with 14 bases in between. The CDR3 extends over 15 amino acids. The CDR3 loop reads CASSLASGQGETQYF. The CDR3 DNA follows: TGCGCCAGCAGCTTGGCTTCCGGGCAGGGCGAGACCCAGTACTTC.

The rearrangement joins TRBV27 to TRBJ2-5; D is uncertain. Per the germline V gene, CDR1 is MNHEY and CDR2 is SMNVEV (reference sequence). The CDR3 spans 15 residues. With 0 bases removed from V and 4 bases from J, the gap between germline ends came to 12 bases. The CDR3 sequence is CASSLSGSLIETQYF. The CDR3 DNA reads TGTGCCAGCAGTTTATCTGGTAGTCTGATAGAGACCCAGTACTTC.

The rearrangement joins TRBV5-1 to TRBJ2-1; TRBD2 might be the D (6 bases). The V gene lost 4 bases and the J gene lost 0 bases, with 14 bases spanning the gap. CDR1 is SGHRS, CDR2 YFSETQ, per germline. The CDR3 length is 16 residues. CDR3 loop: CASSRGSGSSYNEQFF. In nucleotides, the CDR3 is TGCGCCAGCAGCCGGGGGTCCGGGAGCTCCTACAATGAGCAGTTCTTC.

This clone has only one observation. This chain links TRBV6-6 with TRBJ2-3, with TRBD2 as a possible D gene (6 bases). V was cut by 7 bases and J by 1 base, with 15 bases left in between. Germline lookup yields CDR1 MNHNY and CDR2 SVGAGI (reference sequence). The CDR3 has 15 residues. The CDR3 here is CASNKGGLRTDTQYF. CDR3 bases: TGTGCCAGCAACAAGGGAGGACTTCGCACAGATACGCAGTATTTT.

CDR3 residues: CASSPPLAGGEETQYF. CDR3 nucleotide sequence: TGTGCCAGCTCACCACCACTAGCGGGAGGTGAGGAGACCCAGTACTTC. The chain couples TRBV18 to TRBJ2-5; 12 nucleotides match TRBD2. The CDR3 totals 16 residues. Germline lookup yields CDR1 KGHSH and CDR2 LQKENI. Germline trimming cut 0 bases from V and 5 bases from J; bases unmatched to any gene: 4.

The chain employs TRBV10-1 and TRBJ1-1, with TRBD1 as a possible D gene (6 bases). Trimming took off 5 bases at V and 2 bases at J, with 12 bases between the two ends. The germline gives CDR1 WNHNN, CDR2 SYGVQD (reference sequence). The CDR3 consists of 14 residues. The CDR3 sequence is CASSSDRSNTEAFF. The CDR3 DNA is TGCGCCAGCAGTTCGGACAGAAGTAACACTGAAGCTTTCTTT.

V and J are TRBV19 and TRBJ2-7; D unresolved. V lost 6 bases and J 2 bases, leaving 14 bases between the germline ends. The germline CDR1 and CDR2 sequences are LNHDA and SQIVND (reference sequence). This CDR3 spans 14 amino acids. CDR3 residues: CASRQVGSTYEQYF. CDR3 coding DNA: TGTGCCAGTAGGCAAGTGGGCTCAACCTACGAGCAGTACTTC. The whole variable domain, remainder taken from reference TRBV19 and TRBJ2-7, is DGGITQSPKYLFRKEGQNVTLSCEQNLNHDAMYWYRQDPGQGLRLIYYSQIVNDFQKGDIAEGYSVSREKKESFPLTVTSAQKNPTAFYLCASRQVGSTYEQYFGPGTRLTVT.

The chain couples TRBV27 to TRBJ1-5; D not resolved. CDR1 is MNHEY, CDR2 SMNVEV, per germline (reference sequence). The CDR3 is 14 amino acids. Trimming took off 2 bases at V and 0 bases at J, with 5 bases between the two ends. CDR3 protein: CASSLTGSNQPQHF. The CDR3 DNA sequence: TGTGCCAGCAGTTTAACTGGTAGCAATCAGCCCCAGCATTTT.

This clone was found once. The CDR3 here is CASTIRAWDTQYF. The CDR3 DNA reads TGTGCCAGCACAATCCGCGCCTGGGATACGCAGTATTTT. The V call is TRBV28, the J call TRBJ2-3; D gene uncertain. CDR1 and CDR2 from the germline V gene are MDHEN and SYDVKM. V was shortened by 7 bases and J by 6 bases, with 14 bases between the two germline ends. The CDR3 contains 13 residues.

The rearrangement joins TRBV7-9 to TRBJ2-5; TRBD1 might be the D (5 bases). The CDR3 spans 15 residues. Trimming pared 1 base from V and 3 bases from J, leaving 12 bases between. Germline V gene lookup returns CDR1 SEHNR and CDR2 FQNEAQ (reference sequence). The CDR3 nucleotides read TGTGCCAGCAGCTTAGACGGACAAGAAAAAGAGACCCAGTACTTC. Translation: CASSLDGQEKETQYF.

V usage is TRBV6-5 and J usage is TRBJ2-7; perhaps TRBD1 as D (6 bases). This CDR3 spans 14 amino acids. The V gene's germline CDR1 is MNHEY and CDR2 SVGAGI. V was cut by 0 bases and J by 2 bases, with 8 bases left in between. This CDR3 reads CASSYSTGPYEQYF. CDR3 DNA sequence: TGTGCCAGCAGTTACTCGACAGGTCCCTACGAGCAGTACTTC.

V gene TRBV6-1 combines with J gene TRBJ2-2; 13 bases are shared with TRBD2. Germline trimming cut 6 bases from V and 8 bases from J; bases unmatched to any gene: 6. Germline V gene sequence: CDR1 MNHNS, CDR2 SASEGT. The CDR3 sequence is 15 residues long. CDR3 in amino acids: CASSILAGGSGELFF. CDR3 sequence (DNA): TGTGCCAGCAGCATACTAGCGGGAGGGTCGGGGGAGCTGTTTTTT.

This sequence joins TRBV19 and TRBJ1-2, with 10 bases lining up with TRBD1. Germline assignment: CDR1 LNHDA and CDR2 SQIVND (reference sequence). The V and J ends lost 3 bases and 2 bases, in that order; junction bases with no gene match: 3. This CDR3 has 15 residues. The CDR3 DNA follows: TGTGCCAGTAGTATCTCGACAGGGGGCAACTATGGCTACACCTTC. Translation gives CASSISTGGNYGYTF.

The table lists this clone with a few counts. The V call is TRBV10-3, the J call TRBJ2-3, with D tentatively TRBD2 (5 bases). This CDR3 spans 14 amino acids. Trimming stripped 7 bases from V and 1 base from J, with 12 bases between. The germline CDR1 and CDR2 sequences are ENHRY and SYGVKD. CDR3 loop: CAINLGRGTDTQYF. CDR3 nucleotides: TGTGCCATCAACCTAGGGAGAGGCACAGATACGCAGTATTTT.